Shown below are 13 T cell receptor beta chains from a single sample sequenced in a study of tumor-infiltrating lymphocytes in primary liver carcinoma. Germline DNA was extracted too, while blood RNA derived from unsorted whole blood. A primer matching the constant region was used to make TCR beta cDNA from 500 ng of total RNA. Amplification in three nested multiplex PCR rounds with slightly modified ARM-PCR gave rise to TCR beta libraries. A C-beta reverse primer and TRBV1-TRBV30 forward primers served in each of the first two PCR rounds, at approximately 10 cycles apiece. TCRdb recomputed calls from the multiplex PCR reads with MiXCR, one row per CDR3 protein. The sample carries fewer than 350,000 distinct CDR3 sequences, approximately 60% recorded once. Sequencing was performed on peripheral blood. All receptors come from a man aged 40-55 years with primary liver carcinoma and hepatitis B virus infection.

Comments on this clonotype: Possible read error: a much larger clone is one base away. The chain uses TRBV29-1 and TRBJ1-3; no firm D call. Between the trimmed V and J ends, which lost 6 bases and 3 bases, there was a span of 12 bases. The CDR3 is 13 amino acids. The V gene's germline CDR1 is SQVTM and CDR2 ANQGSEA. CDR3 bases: TGCAGCGTGGCCCCGGACCGTGGAAACACCATATATTTT. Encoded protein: CSVAPDRGNTIYF.

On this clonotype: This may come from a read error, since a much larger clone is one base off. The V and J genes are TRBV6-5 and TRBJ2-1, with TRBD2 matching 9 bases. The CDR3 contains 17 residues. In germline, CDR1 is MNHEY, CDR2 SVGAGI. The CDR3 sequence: CASSRRSLAGPDNGQFF. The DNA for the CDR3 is TGTGCCAGCAGTCGACGGAGCCTAGCGGGACCCGACAATGGGCAGTTCTTC.

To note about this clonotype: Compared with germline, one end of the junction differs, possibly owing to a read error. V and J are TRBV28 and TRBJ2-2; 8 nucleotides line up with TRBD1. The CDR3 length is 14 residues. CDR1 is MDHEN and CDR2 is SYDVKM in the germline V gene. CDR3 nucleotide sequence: TGTGCCACCTCGACAGGGGTCAACATCGGGGAGCTGTTTTTT. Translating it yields CATSTGVNIGELFF.

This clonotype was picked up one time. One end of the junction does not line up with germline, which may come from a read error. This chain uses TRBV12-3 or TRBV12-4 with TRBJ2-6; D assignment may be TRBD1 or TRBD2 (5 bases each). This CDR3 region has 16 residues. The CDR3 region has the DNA TGTGCCAGCAGTTGGGGGATGAACTCTGGGGCCAACATCCTGACTTTC. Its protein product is CASSWGMNSGANILTF.

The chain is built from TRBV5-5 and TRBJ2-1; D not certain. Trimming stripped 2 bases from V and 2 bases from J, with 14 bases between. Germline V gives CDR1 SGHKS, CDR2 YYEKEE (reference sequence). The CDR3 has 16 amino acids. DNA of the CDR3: TGTGCCAGCAGCTTAATCCGCCGGCAAACCTACAATGAGCAGTTCTTC. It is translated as CASSLIRRQTYNEQFF.

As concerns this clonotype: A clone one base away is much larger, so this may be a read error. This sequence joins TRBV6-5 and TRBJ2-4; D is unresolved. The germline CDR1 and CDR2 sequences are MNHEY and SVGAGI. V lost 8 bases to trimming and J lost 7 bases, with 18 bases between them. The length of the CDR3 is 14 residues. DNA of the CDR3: TGTGCCAGCTCCGCCCTCAGTTTTGGCAACATTCAGTACTTC. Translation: CASSALSFGNIQYF.

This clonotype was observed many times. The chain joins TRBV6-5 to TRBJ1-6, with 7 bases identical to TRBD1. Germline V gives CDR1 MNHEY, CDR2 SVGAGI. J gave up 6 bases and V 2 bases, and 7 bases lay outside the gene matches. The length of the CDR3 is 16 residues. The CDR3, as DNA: TGTGCCAGCAGTTACGACAGGGATATGGTTAATTCACCCCTCCACTTT. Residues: CASSYDRDMVNSPLHF.

The CDR3 region is CASSPGTALLEQYF. CDR3 nucleotide sequence: TGTGCCAGCAGTCCCGGGACGGCTCTCCTGGAGCAGTACTTC. The chain joins TRBV12-3 or TRBV12-4 to TRBJ2-7, with D possibly called TRBD1 or TRBD2 (5 bases each). Trimming left V 5 bases short and J 7 bases short, with 18 bases between. This CDR3 spans 14 amino acids.

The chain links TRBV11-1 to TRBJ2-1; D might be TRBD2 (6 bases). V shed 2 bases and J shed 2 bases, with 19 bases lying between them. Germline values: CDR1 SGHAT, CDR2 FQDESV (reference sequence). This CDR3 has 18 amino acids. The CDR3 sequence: CASSLYRSAGGTYNEQFF. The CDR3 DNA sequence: TGTGCCAGCAGCTTATACCGCTCCGCTGGAGGGACCTACAATGAGCAGTTCTTC.

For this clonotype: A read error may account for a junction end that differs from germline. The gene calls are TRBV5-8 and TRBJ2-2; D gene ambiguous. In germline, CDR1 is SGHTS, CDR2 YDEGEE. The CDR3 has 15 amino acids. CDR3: CARSLAGLQAGELFF. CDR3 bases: TGTGCCAGGAGCTTGGCCGGGTTGCAAGCCGGGGAGCTGTTTTTT.

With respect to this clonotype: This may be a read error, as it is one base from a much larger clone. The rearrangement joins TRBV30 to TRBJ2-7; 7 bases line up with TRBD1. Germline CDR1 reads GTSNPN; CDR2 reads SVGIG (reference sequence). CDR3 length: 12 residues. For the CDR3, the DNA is TGTGCCTGGGAGACAGGGTCCTACAAGCAGTACTTC. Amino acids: CAWETGSYKQYF.

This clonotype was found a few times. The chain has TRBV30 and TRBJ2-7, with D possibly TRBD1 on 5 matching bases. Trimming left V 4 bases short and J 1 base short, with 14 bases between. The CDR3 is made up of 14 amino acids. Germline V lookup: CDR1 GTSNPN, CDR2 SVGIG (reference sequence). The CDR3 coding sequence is TGTGCCTGGACCCTGGGGCGTGGATCCTACGAGCAGTACTTC. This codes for CAWTLGRGSYEQYF.

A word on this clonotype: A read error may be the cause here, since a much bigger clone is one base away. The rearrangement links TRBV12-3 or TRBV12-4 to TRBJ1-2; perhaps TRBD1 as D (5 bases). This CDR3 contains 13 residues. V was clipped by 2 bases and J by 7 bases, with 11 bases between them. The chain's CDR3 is CASSLRGEGGYTF. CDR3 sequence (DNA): TGTGCCAGCAGTTTACGGGGGGAAGGTGGCTACACCTTC.